A selection of T cell receptor beta chains follows, all from one sample in a study of T cell responses to AZD1222 COVID-19 vaccine. TCRdb's table, derived via immunoSEQ multiplex PCR, lists solely in-frame clones and lacks some. The table includes 100,000 to 150,000 clones, just under 95% detected once. This sample comprised peripheral blood, obtained 28 days after the second AZD1222 dose. Receptors were obtained from an adult who received the AZD1222 COVID-19 vaccine. CDR3s include the opening cysteine and the closing phenylalanine or tryptophan. D genes are given only for firm matches. Rows give clone size only sometimes, using once, few, many, or a class for an expanded clone.

len	v_gene	abundance	d_gene	j_gene	CDR3nt	CDR3aa
18	TRBV5-1	-	-	TRBJ2-3	TGCGCCAGCAGCTGGGCGTCGGTGGGGAGGATAAGCACAGATACGCAGTATTTT	CASSWASVGRISTDTQYF
14	TRBV4-1	-	-	TRBJ1-1	TGCGCCAGCAGCCAAGCGGGGCGCAACACTGAAGCTTTCTTT	CASSQAGRNTEAFF
13	TRBV18	-	-	TRBJ2-7	TGTGCCAGCTCACCGTCCCTTGGAAGCGAGCAGTACTTC	CASSPSLGSEQYF
14	TRBV5-1	-	-	TRBJ1-3	TGCGCCAGCAGCCCGGACATCTCTGGAAACACCATATATTTT	CASSPDISGNTIYF
15	TRBV6-2/TRBV6-3	-	TRBD1	TRBJ2-2	TGTGCCAGCAGCCGGGACAGGGGCATTCGCGGGGAGCTGTTTTTT	CASSRDRGIRGELFF
10	TRBV30	-	-	TRBJ2-7	TGTGCCTGGGCAGGGCGCGAGCAGTACTTC	CAWAGREQYF
17	TRBV4-2	once	TRBD2	TRBJ2-2	TGTGCCAGCAGCCGACTAGCGGGGGAACAGAACACCGGGGAGCTGTTTTTT	CASSRLAGEQNTGELFF
16	TRBV7-9	-	TRBD2	TRBJ2-7	TGTGCCAGCAGCTTATTACGTAGCGGGGGCGGGAACGAGCAGTACTTC	CASSLLRSGGGNEQYF
15	TRBV19	-	-	TRBJ2-1	TGTGCCAGTAGTCTATACGGGGCTCACGCCAATGAGCAGTTCTTC	CASSLYGAHANEQFF
13	TRBV9	-	-	TRBJ2-3	TGTGCCAGCAGGGGAGGCGGGACAGATACGCAGTATTTT	CASRGGGTDTQYF
12	TRBV7-2	-	-	TRBJ1-2	TGTGCCAGCAGCTTAACGGGATCTGCTATCACCTTC	CASSLTGSAITF
14	TRBV5-4	-	TRBD1	TRBJ1-2	TGTGCCAGCAGCTTGGGTGACAGGGACTATGGCTACACCTTC	CASSLGDRDYGYTF
15	TRBV19	-	-	TRBJ2-2	TGTGCCAGCCGTTCTGCAGGTACCAACACCGGGGAGCTGTTTTTT	CASRSAGTNTGELFF
14	TRBV5-1	-	-	TRBJ1-3	TGCGCCAGCAGCGCCCAGACAGGCGGAAACACCATATATTTT	CASSAQTGGNTIYF
17	TRBV7-9	-	TRBD1	TRBJ1-4	TGTGCCAGCAGCCTTGGAGCGGGGGACAGGAAGAATGAAAAACTGTTTTTT	CASSLGAGDRKNEKLFF
14	TRBV5-1	-	-	TRBJ2-7	TGCGCCAGCAGCCTGGAGGACAGCTCCTACGAGCAGTACTTC	CASSLEDSSYEQYF
17	TRBV11-3	few	TRBD2	TRBJ2-1	TGTGCCAGCAGCTTAGAGCCCCGGCTAGCGGGGGGAGGTGAGCAGTTCTTC	CASSLEPRLAGGGEQFF
14	TRBV28	-	TRBD1	TRBJ1-1	TGTGCCAGCCTTGACAGGGGAGGTAACACTGAAGCTTTCTTT	CASLDRGGNTEAFF
12	TRBV21-1	once	-	TRBJ1-2	TGTGCCAGCAGCAAAAAACCAACCCTCTGGACCTTC	CASSKKPTLWTF
15	TRBV15	-	-	TRBJ2-2	TGTGCCACCAGCAGAGATAGAATGGGGTCCGGGGAGCTGTTTTTT	CATSRDRMGSGELFF
14	TRBV19	-	-	TRBJ1-4	TGTGCCAGTAGTCTTCCGGGCGCCCGCGAAAAACTGTTTTTT	CASSLPGAREKLFF
15	TRBV7-2	-	-	TRBJ2-1	TGTGCCAGCAGCTTACTGGGGGGCTCCTACAATGAGCAGTTCTTC	CASSLLGGSYNEQFF
15	TRBV6-5	-	-	TRBJ2-2	TGTGCCAGCAGTTACTCCCGAGCTAACACCGGGGAGCTGTTTTTT	CASSYSRANTGELFF
15	TRBV7-9	-	-	TRBJ1-1	TGTGCCAGCAGCTTAGGAGTCGGGGGGAACACTGAAGCTTTCTTT	CASSLGVGGNTEAFF
14	TRBV7-6	-	TRBD1	TRBJ1-6	TGTGCCAGCAGCCCGGGACAGTCTAATTCACCCCTCCACTTT	CASSPGQSNSPLHF
16	TRBV13	-	-	TRBJ1-3	TGTGCCAGCAGCACCACAGGGACTTGGGCTGGAAACACCATATATTTT	CASSTTGTWAGNTIYF
16	TRBV7-9	-	TRBD2	TRBJ2-5	TGTGCCAGCAGCCTGAAGGGCGGGGGGACCTCTGAGACCCAGTACTTC	CASSLKGGGTSETQYF
12	TRBV9	once	-	TRBJ1-2	TGTGCCAGCAGCGAGGGGGGCGATGGCTACACCTTC	CASSEGGDGYTF
14	TRBV30	-	-	TRBJ1-3	TGTGCCTGGAGCTGGACTGCTTCTGGAAACACCATATATTTT	CAWSWTASGNTIYF
17	TRBV7-9	-	-	TRBJ2-7	TGTGCCAGCAGCTTAGTGCGGTGGGGGAACAGCTCCTACGAGCAGTACTTC	CASSLVRWGNSSYEQYF
14	TRBV28	-	-	TRBJ1-2	TGTGCCAGCAGTTTACCCACAGGGAACTATGGCTACACCTTC	CASSLPTGNYGYTF
12	TRBV7-9	once	-	TRBJ1-1	TGTGCCAGCAGCCTCGGGGTGGGTGAAGCTTTCTTT	CASSLGVGEAFF
14	TRBV16	-	-	TRBJ1-5	TGTGCCAGCAGCCAATCCTCTAGCAATCAGCCCCAGCATTTT	CASSQSSSNQPQHF
14	TRBV5-1	once	TRBD2	TRBJ2-5	TGCGCCAGCAGCCTGGGGAGGGACCAAGAGACCCAGTACTTC	CASSLGRDQETQYF
12	TRBV7-9	-	-	TRBJ1-5	TGTGCCAGCAGCTTTGGGGATCAGCCCCAGCATTTT	CASSFGDQPQHF
16	TRBV4-1	-	-	TRBJ1-4	TGCGCCAGCAGCCAAGAAGGAGAGGGTCCTAATGAAAAACTGTTTTTT	CASSQEGEGPNEKLFF
16	TRBV7-8	-	TRBD2	TRBJ2-7	TGTGCCAGCAGCACTCTGACTAGCGGGCTACCCTACGAGCAGTACTTC	CASSTLTSGLPYEQYF
13	TRBV7-2	once	-	TRBJ1-4	TGTGCCAGCAGCCTACGGGGTAATGAAAAACTGTTTTTT	CASSLRGNEKLFF
13	TRBV27	-	-	TRBJ1-2	TGTGCCAGCAGTTTCGGCAGTAACTATGGCTACACCTTC	CASSFGSNYGYTF
15	TRBV7-2	-	TRBD1	TRBJ1-1	TGTGCCAGCAGCCCTAGGACAGGGAGGAGCACTGAAGCTTTCTTT	CASSPRTGRSTEAFF
16	TRBV7-3	-	-	TRBJ2-1	TGTGCCAGCAGCTTAACTGGTCTAGCGCTCTACAATGAGCAGTTCTTC	CASSLTGLALYNEQFF
13	TRBV14	-	TRBD1	TRBJ2-7	TGTGCCAGCAGCCTCGGGACAGGCTACGAGCAGTACTTC	CASSLGTGYEQYF
15	TRBV7-3	-	TRBD1	TRBJ1-1	TGTGCCAGCAGCTCCCGGACAGGGTCGGGCACTGAAGCTTTCTTT	CASSSRTGSGTEAFF
13	TRBV12-3/TRBV12-4	once	-	TRBJ1-2	TGTGCCAGCACCCTCGGTAACGGAGATGGCTACACCTTC	CASTLGNGDGYTF
15	TRBV20-1	-	TRBD2	TRBJ2-3	TGCAGTGCTAGTTCCTTTGGGACTAGCGTGGATACGCAGTATTTT	CSASSFGTSVDTQYF
13	TRBV6-5	once	-	TRBJ1-5	TGTGCCAGCGGGGGAACTTACAATCAGCCCCAGCATTTT	CASGGTYNQPQHF
14	TRBV3-1/TRBV3-2	-	TRBD1	TRBJ1-4	TGTGCCAGCAGTCACAGGGGTCTCGGTGAAAAACTGTTTTTT	CASSHRGLGEKLFF
14	TRBV24-1	-	-	TRBJ2-7	TGTGCCACCACCCCCGGGCAGGGGACCTACGAGCAGTACTTC	CATTPGQGTYEQYF
15	TRBV27	-	-	TRBJ1-3	TGTGCCAGCAGTTTATCGTGGGACTACGGAAACACCATATATTTT	CASSLSWDYGNTIYF
16	TRBV9	-	-	TRBJ2-2	TGTGCCAGCAGCGCTCGAGGACGGGAGAGCACCGGGGAGCTGTTTTTT	CASSARGRESTGELFF
13	TRBV28	-	-	TRBJ1-1	TGTGCCAGCTCTTATGGGGGCCGTACTGAAGCTTTCTTT	CASSYGGRTEAFF
12	TRBV27	-	TRBD1	TRBJ2-7	TGTGCCAGCAGCCGCAGGGGGTACGAGCAGTACTTC	CASSRRGYEQYF
14	TRBV7-3	-	-	TRBJ2-3	TGTGCCAGCAGCTTTAGCGGAGTCACAGATACGCAGTATTTT	CASSFSGVTDTQYF
14	TRBV11-1	-	TRBD1	TRBJ2-5	TGTGCCAGCAGCCCGATGGACAGGGAAGAGACCCAGTACTTC	CASSPMDREETQYF
13	TRBV7-2	-	TRBD1	TRBJ1-2	TGTGCCAGCAGAACGACAGGGAACTATGGCTACACCTTC	CASRTTGNYGYTF
14	TRBV6-5	-	-	TRBJ1-5	TGTGCCAGCAATCAGATACAGGGAGACCAGCCCCAGCATTTT	CASNQIQGDQPQHF
16	TRBV5-1	-	TRBD2	TRBJ2-3	TGCGCCAGCAGCTTGGAGGGGAGGGGCGGCACAGATACGCAGTATTTT	CASSLEGRGGTDTQYF
13	TRBV18	-	-	TRBJ1-2	TGTGCCAGCTCACCCTCGGTGGCTAATGGCTACACCTTC	CASSPSVANGYTF
16	TRBV19	-	TRBD2	TRBJ2-1	TGTGCCAGTAGTTTCTGGGGGACTAGCGGGAGAGGTGAGCAGTTCTTC	CASSFWGTSGRGEQFF
13	TRBV19	-	-	TRBJ1-2	TGTGCCAGTAAGGTGACAGACCGTTATGGCTACACCTTC	CASKVTDRYGYTF